This entry lists 6 T cell receptor beta chains sequenced from one sample in a study of sequential checkpoint blockade in melanoma. Noted treatment: randomized to nivolumab then ipilimumab (arm A) or the reverse (arm B). Assay: immunoSEQ multiplex PCR; the TCRdb copy retains only in-frame clones and omits some. The sample lists about 4,700 clones; 20% were seen once. Sequencing was performed on tumor tissue (inferred from file names), taken from a patient given nivolumab and ipilimumab in sequence. The receptors stem from a human donor with melanoma.

The rearrangement joins TRBV10-3 to TRBJ2-7; 9 positions match TRBD2. The CDR3 is 16 residues long. With V trimmed by 0 bases and J by 5 bases, 8 bases remained unmatched. From germline, CDR1 is ENHRY and CDR2 SYGVKD. CDR3 nucleotide sequence: TGTGCCATCAGTGAGTCCTCCGGGACTAGCTTTCACGAGCAGTACTTC. It yields the protein CAISESSGTSFHEQYF.

The V gene is TRBV25-1, the J gene TRBJ2-1; 11 bases match TRBD2. Germline values: CDR1 MGHDK, CDR2 SYGVNS. This CDR3 spans 14 amino acids. The trim removed 9 bases at V and 9 bases at J, leaving 10 bases unmatched. In DNA, the CDR3 is TGTGCCAGTCGGGGTAGCGGGGGGGCAACTGAGCAGTTCTTC. Amino acid sequence: CASRGSGGATEQFF.

The chain carries TRBV25-1 and TRBJ2-1; no clear D. Germline V gene lookup returns CDR1 MGHDK and CDR2 SYGVNS. The length of the CDR3 is 12 residues. The V end lost 0 bases, the J end lost 10 bases, and 7 bases lay between the germline ends. This CDR3 is CASSEYGLEQFF. Here the CDR3 DNA reads TGTGCCAGCAGTGAATATGGGCTAGAGCAGTTCTTC.

V is TRBV19 and J is TRBJ2-2; TRBD2 matches 9 bases. The CDR3 spans 17 residues. Germline CDR1 and CDR2: LNHDA and SQIVND (reference sequence). Unmatched junction bases numbered 5, after V lost 3 bases and J lost 0 bases. DNA of the CDR3: TGTGCCAGTAGTATCCAAGCGGGGGGCGCGAACACCGGGGAGCTGTTTTTT. Translating it yields CASSIQAGGANTGELFF.

This clone appeared a few times. V usage is TRBV5-1 and J usage is TRBJ2-7, with D possibly TRBD1 on 5 matching bases. This CDR3 comprises 14 residues. The germline V gene encodes CDR1 SGHRS and CDR2 YFSETQ. V shed 0 bases and J shed 6 bases, with 13 bases lying between them. In nucleotides, the CDR3 is TGCGCCAGCAGCTTGGCCAGGGTGAAGGGCGAGCAGTACTTC. It translates to CASSLARVKGEQYF.

This clone was picked up many times. The chain combines TRBV23-1 with TRBJ1-1, with D possibly being TRBD1 (6 bases). TRBV23-1 is an ORF for which the function is uncertain. V was cut by 6 bases and J by 5 bases, with 13 bases left in between. The CDR3 sequence is 13 residues long. DNA for the CDR3: TGCGCCAGCAGCGTGGACAGTCGGACTGAAGCTTTCTTT. Protein sequence: CASSVDSRTEAFF.